This is a list of T cell receptor beta chains from one sample in a study of blood T cells in healthy people across ages. MiXCR, applied by TCRdb to the 5' RACE reads, yields one record per CDR3 protein. The repertoire includes 600,000 to 850,000 distinct CDR3 sequences, 20% to 25% of them detected once, and more than 8% sits in the top ten. This sample also belongs to another study, concerning T cells of mothers and their children.

The sequencing sample was made of blood. Every receptor here comes from a boy between 10 and 17 years old in good health. Each CDR3 is given with its conserved first and last residue. A D gene is named only where the DNA matches it firmly. Some rows have no size entry. The others give once, few or many, or a class for an expanded clone.

abundance: .; j_gene: TRBJ2-5; len: 17; d_gene: .; v_gene: TRBV29-1; CDR3nt: TGCAGCGTTGAAAGCCGTAGGGGGGGGAAGGAGGGAGAGACCCAGTACTTC; CDR3aa: CSVESRRGGKEGETQYF
abundance: many; j_gene: TRBJ1-6; len: 14; d_gene: TRBD1; v_gene: TRBV7-9; CDR3nt: TGTGCCAGCAGCTCGGGGACAGGATATTCACCCCTCCACTTT; CDR3aa: CASSSGTGYSPLHF
abundance: few; j_gene: TRBJ2-1; len: 15; d_gene: .; v_gene: TRBV11-3; CDR3nt: TGTGCCAGCAGCTTAGATTCTCAGGGGCGCGGTGAGCAGTTCTTC; CDR3aa: CASSLDSQGRGEQFF
abundance: few; j_gene: TRBJ2-7; len: 11; d_gene: .; v_gene: TRBV4-2; CDR3nt: TGTGCCAGCAGCCAAGATAAAGAGCAGTACTTC; CDR3aa: CASSQDKEQYF
abundance: few; j_gene: TRBJ2-1; len: 14; d_gene: TRBD2; v_gene: TRBV2; CDR3nt: TGTGCCAGCCACGTCGCGGGAGAGGTGCATGAGCAGTTCTTC; CDR3aa: CASHVAGEVHEQFF
abundance: .; j_gene: TRBJ2-7; len: 14; d_gene: .; v_gene: TRBV3-1; CDR3nt: TGTGCCAGCAGCCAAGATCCAACCGGGAGCGAGCAGTACTTC; CDR3aa: CASSQDPTGSEQYF
abundance: few; j_gene: TRBJ1-2; len: 13; d_gene: .; v_gene: TRBV27; CDR3nt: TGTGCCAGCAGTCTTTGGGGGTTAGGCGGCTACACCTTC; CDR3aa: CASSLWGLGGYTF
abundance: .; j_gene: TRBJ2-2; len: 17; d_gene: TRBD2; v_gene: TRBV4-2; CDR3nt: TGTGCCAGCAGCCAAGAGCCTAGCGGGGGGGCCGCCGGGGAGCTGTTTTTT; CDR3aa: CASSQEPSGGAAGELFF
abundance: few; j_gene: TRBJ2-7; len: 12; d_gene: .; v_gene: TRBV11-2; CDR3nt: TGTGCCAGCAGCGGGGACCGTGGTGAGCAGTACTTC; CDR3aa: CASSGDRGEQYF
abundance: few; j_gene: TRBJ1-2; len: 15; d_gene: .; v_gene: TRBV6-5; CDR3nt: TGTGCCAGCAGTTACATCGGAGAAGGGGAACGTGGCTACACCTTC; CDR3aa: CASSYIGEGERGYTF
abundance: few; j_gene: TRBJ2-3; len: 13; d_gene: .; v_gene: TRBV20-1; CDR3nt: TGCAGTGCTAGAGGGACTGGACGAGATACGCAGTATTTT; CDR3aa: CSARGTGRDTQYF
abundance: few; j_gene: TRBJ2-3; len: 14; d_gene: .; v_gene: TRBV7-2; CDR3nt: TGTGCCAGCAGCTGGAGCGGCGGCACAGATACGCAGTATTTT; CDR3aa: CASSWSGGTDTQYF
abundance: .; j_gene: TRBJ2-1; len: 14; d_gene: .; v_gene: TRBV24-1; CDR3nt: TGTGCCACCAGTCAGTCCCTCTCCTACAATGAGCAGTTCTTC; CDR3aa: CATSQSLSYNEQFF
abundance: .; j_gene: TRBJ2-1; len: 13; d_gene: .; v_gene: TRBV9; CDR3nt: TGTGCCAGCAGCGTAGCCCCGAACAATGAGCAGTTCTTC; CDR3aa: CASSVAPNNEQFF
abundance: .; j_gene: TRBJ2-7; len: 17; d_gene: TRBD2; v_gene: TRBV7-2; CDR3nt: TGTGCCAGCAGCTTAGTAGCTAGCGGGGGGGCGCCCTACGAGCAGTACTTC; CDR3aa: CASSLVASGGAPYEQYF
abundance: .; j_gene: TRBJ2-3; len: 17; d_gene: TRBD2; v_gene: TRBV6-6; CDR3nt: TGTGCCAGCAGTTACTCATTGACTCTAGCGGTCACAGATACGCAGTATTTT; CDR3aa: CASSYSLTLAVTDTQYF
abundance: few; j_gene: TRBJ2-1; len: 17; d_gene: TRBD2; v_gene: TRBV6-9; CDR3nt: TGTGCCAGCAGTTATTTGAGGCGGGAGTCCCTTGCCAATGAGCAGTTCTTC; CDR3aa: CASSYLRRESLANEQFF
abundance: few; j_gene: TRBJ2-7; len: 12; d_gene: TRBD2; v_gene: TRBV28; CDR3nt: TGTGCCAGCAGCTCCCGGGGGGGCGAGCAGTACTTC; CDR3aa: CASSSRGGEQYF
abundance: .; j_gene: TRBJ2-4; len: 15; d_gene: .; v_gene: TRBV13; CDR3nt: TGTGCCAGCAGCTTAGGCTTGGGGGAAGAGAACATTCAGTACTTC; CDR3aa: CASSLGLGEENIQYF
abundance: .; j_gene: TRBJ2-2; len: 16; d_gene: TRBD1; v_gene: TRBV12-5; CDR3nt: TGTGCTAGTGTCGATTCCGGGACAGTGAACACCGGGGAGCTGTTTTTT; CDR3aa: CASVDSGTVNTGELFF
abundance: .; j_gene: TRBJ1-1; len: 14; d_gene: TRBD1; v_gene: TRBV11-2; CDR3nt: TGTGCCAGCACCGTCCAGGGGACAGGATTTGAAGCTTTCTTT; CDR3aa: CASTVQGTGFEAFF
abundance: few; j_gene: TRBJ2-2; len: 13; d_gene: .; v_gene: TRBV29-1; CDR3nt: TGCAGCGTTGAGGATGAAAACACCGGGGAGCTGTTTTTT; CDR3aa: CSVEDENTGELFF
abundance: few; j_gene: TRBJ1-4; len: 15; d_gene: TRBD1; v_gene: TRBV19; CDR3nt: TGTGCCAGTAGTAGGGGGACAGCAACTAATGAAAAACTGTTTTTT; CDR3aa: CASSRGTATNEKLFF
abundance: few; j_gene: TRBJ2-5; len: 16; d_gene: .; v_gene: TRBV15; CDR3nt: TGTGCCACCAGCAGAGATCCGGTAGAGGAGAGGGAGACCCAGTACTTC; CDR3aa: CATSRDPVEERETQYF
abundance: few; j_gene: TRBJ1-5; len: 14; d_gene: .; v_gene: TRBV27; CDR3nt: TGTGCCAGCAGTTTTACGGGGGGCGGTCAGCCCCAGCATTTT; CDR3aa: CASSFTGGGQPQHF
abundance: .; j_gene: TRBJ1-2; len: 13; d_gene: .; v_gene: TRBV2; CDR3nt: TGTGCCAGCTTACCTGAACCTAACTATGGCTACACCTTC; CDR3aa: CASLPEPNYGYTF
abundance: .; j_gene: TRBJ2-2; len: 15; d_gene: .; v_gene: TRBV7-2; CDR3nt: TGTGCCAGCAGCTTATCGAGCGGAGGAACCGGGGAGCTGTTTTTT; CDR3aa: CASSLSSGGTGELFF
abundance: few; j_gene: TRBJ2-7; len: 15; d_gene: TRBD1; v_gene: TRBV4-3; CDR3nt: TGCGCCAGCAGAGCCGGGACAGGCCCATTGAACGAGCAGTACTTC; CDR3aa: CASRAGTGPLNEQYF
abundance: .; j_gene: TRBJ2-1; len: 14; d_gene: TRBD2; v_gene: TRBV2; CDR3nt: TGTGCCAGCAGACGACTAGCGGGAGTTATTGAGCAGTTCTTC; CDR3aa: CASRRLAGVIEQFF
abundance: .; j_gene: TRBJ2-1; len: 14; d_gene: TRBD2; v_gene: TRBV28; CDR3nt: TGTGCCACACCGGGGACTAGCGGGACAAATGAGCAGTTCTTC; CDR3aa: CATPGTSGTNEQFF
abundance: .; j_gene: TRBJ1-1; len: 13; d_gene: .; v_gene: TRBV11-2; CDR3nt: TGTGCCAGCAGCGACCAGGGAGGCACTGAAGCTTTCTTT; CDR3aa: CASSDQGGTEAFF
abundance: .; j_gene: TRBJ1-1; len: 14; d_gene: .; v_gene: TRBV20-1; CDR3nt: TGCAGTGCTAGAGAGAGGGACGGCAACACTGAAGCTTTCTTT; CDR3aa: CSARERDGNTEAFF
abundance: .; j_gene: TRBJ1-4; len: 16; d_gene: TRBD1; v_gene: TRBV13; CDR3nt: TGTGCCAGCAGCACCGGACAGGGGGTTTCTAATGAAAAACTGTTTTTT; CDR3aa: CASSTGQGVSNEKLFF
abundance: few; j_gene: TRBJ2-3; len: 15; d_gene: .; v_gene: TRBV18; CDR3nt: TGTGCCAGCTCACCAGGGCAGACTAGCACAGATACGCAGTATTTT; CDR3aa: CASSPGQTSTDTQYF
abundance: .; j_gene: TRBJ2-7; len: 12; d_gene: .; v_gene: TRBV29-1; CDR3nt: TGCAGCGTTGACTCCGGGATCGACGAGCAGTACTTC; CDR3aa: CSVDSGIDEQYF
abundance: few; j_gene: TRBJ2-3; len: 15; d_gene: .; v_gene: TRBV11-3; CDR3nt: TGTGCCAGCAGCTTACTCAGTTATCTCGGAGATACGCAGTATTTT; CDR3aa: CASSLLSYLGDTQYF